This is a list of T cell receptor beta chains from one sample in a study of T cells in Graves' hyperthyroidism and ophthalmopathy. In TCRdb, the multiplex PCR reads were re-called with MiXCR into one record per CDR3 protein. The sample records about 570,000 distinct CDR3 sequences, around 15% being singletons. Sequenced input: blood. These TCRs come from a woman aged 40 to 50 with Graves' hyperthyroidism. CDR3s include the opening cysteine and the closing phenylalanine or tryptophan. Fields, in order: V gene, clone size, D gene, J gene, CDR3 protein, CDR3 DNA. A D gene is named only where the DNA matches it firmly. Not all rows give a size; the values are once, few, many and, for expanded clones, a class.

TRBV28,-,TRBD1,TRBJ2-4,CASSGTGSIAKNIQYF,TGTGCCAGCAGTGGGACAGGGTCAATAGCCAAAAACATTCAGTACTTC
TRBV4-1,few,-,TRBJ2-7,CASSQEILSNEQYF,TGCGCCAGCAGCCAAGAAATACTGAGCAACGAGCAGTACTTC
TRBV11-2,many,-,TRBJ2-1,CASSPLGGAYYNEQFF,TGTGCCAGCAGCCCCCTGGGCGGGGCCTACTACAATGAGCAGTTCTTC
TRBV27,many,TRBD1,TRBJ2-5,CASSPRTGASGETQYF,TGTGCCAGCAGTCCTCGGACAGGGGCGAGTGGAGAGACCCAGTACTTC
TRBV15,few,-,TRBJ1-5,CATRLNQGSNQPQHF,TGTGCCACCAGACTAAACCAGGGGAGCAATCAGCCCCAGCATTTT
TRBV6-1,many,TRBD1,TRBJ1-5,CASRRQGASNQPQHF,TGTGCCAGCAGGAGACAGGGAGCTAGCAATCAGCCCCAGCATTTT
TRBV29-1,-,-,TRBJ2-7,CSVMVALSSGEQYF,TGCAGCGTTATGGTTGCCCTCTCCAGCGGTGAGCAGTACTTC
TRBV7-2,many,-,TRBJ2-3,CASSSRLGDTQYF,TGTGCCAGCAGCTCCAGATTGGGGGATACGCAGTATTTT
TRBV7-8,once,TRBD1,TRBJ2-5,CASSLPGTAGETQYF,TGTGCCAGCAGCTTACCAGGGACAGCCGGGGAGACCCAGTACTTC
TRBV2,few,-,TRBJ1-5,CASRSTDNSNQPQHF,TGTGCCAGCAGGTCGACAGACAATAGCAATCAGCCCCAGCATTTT
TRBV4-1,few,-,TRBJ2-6,CASSQDMLGAASGANVLTF,TGCGCCAGCAGCCAAGATATGTTAGGCGCGGCCTCTGGGGCCAACGTCCTGACTTTC
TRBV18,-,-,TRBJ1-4,CASSLGPPPNEKLFF,TGTGCCAGCTCACTTGGGCCACCGCCGAATGAAAAACTGTTTTTT
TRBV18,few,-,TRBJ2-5,CASSPPVGWETQYF,TGTGCCAGCTCACCCCCCGTGGGTTGGGAGACCCAGTACTTC
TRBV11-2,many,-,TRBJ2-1,CASSLGRALSSYNEQFF,TGTGCCAGCAGCTTAGGTCGGGCCTTGAGCTCCTACAATGAGCAGTTCTTC
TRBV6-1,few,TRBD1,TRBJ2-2,CASSEVRQGGSGELFF,TGTGCCAGCAGTGAAGTTAGACAGGGGGGGTCCGGGGAGCTGTTTTTT
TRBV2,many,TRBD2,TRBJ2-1,CASTPRLAGDEQFF,TGTGCCAGCACCCCGCGACTAGCGGGCGATGAGCAGTTCTTC
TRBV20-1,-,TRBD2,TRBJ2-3,CSAPGLAGDAQYF,TGCAGTGCTCCGGGACTAGCGGGAGATGCGCAGTATTTT
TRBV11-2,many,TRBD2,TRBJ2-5,CASSFTGGRAQETQYF,TGTGCCAGCAGCTTTACGGGCGGGAGGGCCCAAGAGACCCAGTACTTC
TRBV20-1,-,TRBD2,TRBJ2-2,CSATHDLRLAGGPTLLPNTGELFF,TGCAGTGCTACCCACGACCTGAGACTAGCGGGAGGGCCGACCCTTTTACCGAACACCGGGGAGCTGTTTTTT
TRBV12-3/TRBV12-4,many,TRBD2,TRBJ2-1,CASSLGGRVGNEQFF,TGTGCCAGCAGTTTGGGCGGGAGGGTTGGCAATGAGCAGTTCTTC
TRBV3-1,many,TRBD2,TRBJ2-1,CASSPAVAGGPVNEQFF,TGTGCCAGCAGTCCGGCGGTAGCGGGAGGGCCGGTGAATGAGCAGTTCTTC
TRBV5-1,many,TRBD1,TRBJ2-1,CASSQGQGANEQFF,TGCGCCAGCAGCCAGGGACAGGGGGCCAATGAGCAGTTCTTC
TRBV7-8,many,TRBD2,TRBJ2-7,CASSLETSGSEQYF,TGTGCCAGCAGCTTAGAAACTAGCGGGAGCGAGCAGTACTTC
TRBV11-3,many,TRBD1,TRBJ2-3,CASSIGQGGGTDTQYF,TGTGCCAGCAGCATCGGACAGGGTGGTGGTACAGATACGCAGTATTTT
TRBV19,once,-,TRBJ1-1,CASSLRRVGETEAFF,TGTGCCAGTAGTCTCAGGCGGGTGGGAGAGACTGAAGCTTTCTTT
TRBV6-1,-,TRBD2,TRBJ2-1,CASSPGLAGGLNEQFF,TGTGCCAGCAGCCCGGGACTAGCGGGGGGTCTCAATGAGCAGTTCTTC
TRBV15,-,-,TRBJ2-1,CATSRDRGVGNEQFF,TGTGCCACCAGCAGAGATCGAGGAGTTGGTAATGAGCAGTTCTTC
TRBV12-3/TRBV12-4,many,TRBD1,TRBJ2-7,CASSLRRDSYEQYF,TGTGCCAGCAGTTTACGCCGGGACAGCTACGAGCAGTACTTC
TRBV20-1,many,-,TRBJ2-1,CSAREAPGMPLGNEQFF,TGCAGTGCTAGGGAGGCCCCAGGAATGCCCCTGGGGAATGAGCAGTTCTTC
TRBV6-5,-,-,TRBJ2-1,CASSYSTGKVEQFF,TGTGCCAGCAGTTACTCCACGGGGAAGGTTGAGCAGTTCTTC
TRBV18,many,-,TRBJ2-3,CASSPGSKDTQYF,TGTGCCAGCTCACCAGGGTCGAAAGATACGCAGTATTTT
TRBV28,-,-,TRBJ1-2,CASSFLQVSGYTF,TGTGCCAGCAGTTTCCTACAGGTGTCTGGCTACACCTTC
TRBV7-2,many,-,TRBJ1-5,CASSRRQNSNQPQHF,TGTGCCAGCAGCCGTCGACAGAATAGCAATCAGCCCCAGCATTTT
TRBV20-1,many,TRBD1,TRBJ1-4,CSARQGSTNEKLFF,TGCAGTGCTCGACAGGGTTCTACTAATGAAAAACTGTTTTTT
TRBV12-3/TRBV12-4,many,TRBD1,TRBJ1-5,CASSRTDRGSYSNQPQHF,TGTGCCAGCAGCCGGACTGACAGGGGGAGTTATAGCAATCAGCCCCAGCATTTT
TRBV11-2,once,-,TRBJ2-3,CASSFIAYTDTQYF,TGTGCCAGCAGCTTTATCGCCTACACAGATACGCAGTATTTT
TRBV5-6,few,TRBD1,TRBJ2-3,CASSYGQGAGLNTQYF,TGTGCCAGCAGCTACGGACAGGGGGCGGGTTTAAATACGCAGTATTTT
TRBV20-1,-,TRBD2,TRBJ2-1,CSALTSGTSYNEQFF,TGCAGTGCTCTTACTAGCGGGACCTCCTACAATGAGCAGTTCTTC
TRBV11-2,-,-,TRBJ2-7,CASSRPGRRDEQYF,TGTGCCAGCAGCCGGCCGGGACGACGTGACGAGCAGTACTTC
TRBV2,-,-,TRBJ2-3,CASRKELTDTQYF,TGTGCCAGCAGGAAGGAGCTCACAGATACGCAGTATTTT
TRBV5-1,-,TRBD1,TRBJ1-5,CASSYVPVDRESDQPQHF,TGCGCCAGCAGCTATGTTCCCGTCGACAGGGAGTCCGATCAGCCCCAGCATTTT
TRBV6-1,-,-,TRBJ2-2,CASSGKTTNTGELFF,TGTGCCAGCAGTGGAAAGACAACGAACACCGGGGAGCTGTTTTTT
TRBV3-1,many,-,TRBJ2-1,CASSQDTSSYNEQFF,TGTGCCAGCAGCCAAGATACGAGCTCCTACAATGAGCAGTTCTTC
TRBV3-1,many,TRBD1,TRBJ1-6,CASSQFLPGQGGSPLHF,TGTGCCAGCAGCCAATTTCTACCGGGACAGGGCGGATCACCCCTCCACTTT
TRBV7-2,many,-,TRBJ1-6,CASSPGQNNSPLHF,TGTGCCAGCAGCCCAGGACAGAATAATTCACCCCTCCACTTT
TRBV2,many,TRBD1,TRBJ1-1,CASGTGANTEAFF,TGTGCCAGCGGGACAGGGGCGAACACTGAAGCTTTCTTT
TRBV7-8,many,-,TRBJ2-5,CASSRGVGETQYF,TGTGCCAGCTCAAGGGGGGTGGGAGAGACCCAGTACTTC
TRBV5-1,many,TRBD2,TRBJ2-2,CASSTGTSGASTGELFF,TGCGCCAGCAGCACCGGGACTAGCGGGGCCTCCACCGGGGAGCTGTTTTTT
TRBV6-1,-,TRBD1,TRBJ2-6,CASNWSGDRLSGANVLTF,TGTGCCAGCAACTGGTCCGGGGACAGACTATCTGGGGCCAACGTCCTGACTTTC
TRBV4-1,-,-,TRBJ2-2,CASSLGFVTGELFF,TGCGCCAGCAGCCTAGGTTTTGTCACCGGGGAGCTGTTTTTT
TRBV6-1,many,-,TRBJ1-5,CASTGNSNQPQHF,TGTGCCAGCACAGGAAATAGCAATCAGCCCCAGCATTTT
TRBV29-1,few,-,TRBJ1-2,CSVVAVQEGGYTF,TGCAGCGTTGTGGCAGTCCAAGAAGGTGGCTACACCTTC
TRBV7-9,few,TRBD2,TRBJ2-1,CASSFVSSGRVDNEQFF,TGTGCCAGCAGCTTTGTATCTAGCGGGAGAGTCGACAATGAGCAGTTCTTC